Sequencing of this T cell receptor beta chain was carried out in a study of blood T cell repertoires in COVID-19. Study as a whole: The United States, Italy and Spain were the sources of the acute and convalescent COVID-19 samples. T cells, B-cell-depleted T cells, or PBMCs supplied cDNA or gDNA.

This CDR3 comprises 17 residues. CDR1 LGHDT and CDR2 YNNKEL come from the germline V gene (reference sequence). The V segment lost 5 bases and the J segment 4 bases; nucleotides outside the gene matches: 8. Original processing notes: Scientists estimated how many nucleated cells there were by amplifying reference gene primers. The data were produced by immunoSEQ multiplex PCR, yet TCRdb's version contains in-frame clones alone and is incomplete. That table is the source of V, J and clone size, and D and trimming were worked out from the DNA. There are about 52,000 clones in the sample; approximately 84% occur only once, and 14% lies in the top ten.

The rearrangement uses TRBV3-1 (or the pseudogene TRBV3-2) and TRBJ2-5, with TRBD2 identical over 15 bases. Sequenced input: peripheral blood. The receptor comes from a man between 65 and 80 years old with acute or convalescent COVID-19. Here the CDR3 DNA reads TGTGCCAGCAGCAGGACTAGCGGGGGGGCGAATTTAGAGACCCAGTACTTC. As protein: CASSRTSGGANLETQYF.